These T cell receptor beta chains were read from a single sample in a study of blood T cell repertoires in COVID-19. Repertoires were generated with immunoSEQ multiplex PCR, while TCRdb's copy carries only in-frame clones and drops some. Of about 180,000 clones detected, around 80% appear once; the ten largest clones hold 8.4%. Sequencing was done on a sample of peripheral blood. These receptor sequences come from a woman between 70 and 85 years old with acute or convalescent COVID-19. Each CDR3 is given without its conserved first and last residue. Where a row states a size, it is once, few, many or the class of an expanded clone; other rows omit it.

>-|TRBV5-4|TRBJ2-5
ASSLGRYQETQY
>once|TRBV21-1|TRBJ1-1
ASKDREFLWSEAF
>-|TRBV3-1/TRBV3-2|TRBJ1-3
ASSQQGEQTIY
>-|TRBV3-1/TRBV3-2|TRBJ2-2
ASSQGSSAGELF
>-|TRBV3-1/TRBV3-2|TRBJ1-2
ASSQDGRTFYGYT
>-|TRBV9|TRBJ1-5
ASSPTGGGQPQH
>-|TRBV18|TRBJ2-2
ASSPGLKGTGELF
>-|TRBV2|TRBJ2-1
ASRHGLLFSGIGNEQF
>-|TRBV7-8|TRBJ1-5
ASSSPGGLGQPQH
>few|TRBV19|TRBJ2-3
ASSIGGRATDTQY
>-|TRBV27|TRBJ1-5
ATPPREVSNQPQH
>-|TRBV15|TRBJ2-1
ATSSTGTSGRAYNEQF
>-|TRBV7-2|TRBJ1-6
ASSLAGTANSPLH
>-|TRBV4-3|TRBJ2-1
ASSQEAYSSYNEQF
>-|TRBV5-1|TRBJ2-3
ASRSSGGTDTQY
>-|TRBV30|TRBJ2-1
AWSLGLLNAYNEQF
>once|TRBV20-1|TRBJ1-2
SASSGVKGYT
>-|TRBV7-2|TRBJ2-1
ASSLELAGLREQF
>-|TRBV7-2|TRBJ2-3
ASSSTGGADTQY
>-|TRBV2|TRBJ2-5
ASSEVAGVSETQY
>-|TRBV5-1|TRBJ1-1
ASSPDRDGAF
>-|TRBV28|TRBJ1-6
ASSLGAGTYNSPLH
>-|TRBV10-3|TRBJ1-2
AISESREGAYGYT
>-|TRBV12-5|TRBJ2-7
ASGLVPAGGPIYEQY
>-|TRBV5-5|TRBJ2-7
ASSASAGDQYEQY
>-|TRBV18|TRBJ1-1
ASSSRDRGSTEAF
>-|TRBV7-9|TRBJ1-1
ASSLVGQAGMNTEAF
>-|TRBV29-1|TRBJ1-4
SVGQSNEKLF
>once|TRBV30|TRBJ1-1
AWSAILGPRGRTEAF
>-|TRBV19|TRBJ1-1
ASSVRAGIAF
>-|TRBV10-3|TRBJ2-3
AINRQDRTDTQY
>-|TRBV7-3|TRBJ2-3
ASSKARTDTQY
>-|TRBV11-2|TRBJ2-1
ASNYGGILSYNEQF
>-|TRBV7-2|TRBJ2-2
ASSLGGSRGELF
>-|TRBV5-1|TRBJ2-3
ASSLGGGLLTDTQY
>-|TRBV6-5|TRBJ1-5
ASSPGMSRAQPQH
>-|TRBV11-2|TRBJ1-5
ASSLGTLGQPQH
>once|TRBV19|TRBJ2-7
ASSIQGVGEQY
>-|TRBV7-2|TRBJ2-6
ASSLGAGNSGANVLT